This T cell receptor beta chain was profiled in a study of post-analysis software for immune sequencing data. Study details: Relapsing-remitting, secondary progressive and progressive-relapsing courses of multiple sclerosis were included.

Unique-molecular-identifier-tagged TCR beta cDNA libraries were used. With roughly 0.85 to 11 million T cells as the source, 540,000 or so cDNA molecules resulted. TCRdb independently ran MiXCR on the PCR reads; one entry per CDR3 protein. There are hundreds of thousands of distinct CDR3 sequences in the sample; around 60% occur only once, and about 11% lies in the top ten. A word on this clonotype: The antigen remains unidentified.

Germline values: CDR1 MNHNS, CDR2 SASEGT. Germline trimming cut 0 bases from V and 1 base from J; bases unmatched to any gene: 8. This CDR3 is built from 19 residues. Study outcomes and limitations: Multiple sclerosis patients had significantly lower normalized Chao1 diversity than controls. Among roughly five TRBV segments more frequent in patients than controls were TRBV5-6, TRBV5-1 and TRBV20-1. Analysis by F measure revealed that same-batch samples clustered strongly together.

The origin of this receptor is a girl aged 2-9 years with multiple sclerosis. The chain couples TRBV6-1 to TRBJ2-6, with 8 bases lining up with TRBD1. Sequenced material: blood. CDR3: CASSEAGGQGLSGANVLTF. The CDR3 DNA follows: TGTGCCAGCAGTGAAGCAGGTGGACAGGGATTATCTGGGGCCAACGTCCTGACTTTC.